One sample yielded the 20 T cell receptor beta chains listed below, sequenced in a study of Ad26.COV2.S vaccination and SARS-CoV-2 variants. Sequencing was performed with immunoSEQ multiplex PCR; in TCRdb, only in-frame clones are kept and a portion is missing. The sample has 350,000 to 500,000 clones; roughly nine tenths are singletons. Sample treatment: around 19 received Ad26.COV2.S at low or high dose, single or two shots; about 5 received placebo; per-sample allocation not given. All samples were drawn on day 63, counting from the first vaccine or placebo injection. This sample comprised peripheral blood, obtained in a trial of Ad26.COV2.S vaccine versus placebo. These receptors were collected from a person between 18 and 59 years old who received the Ad26.COV2.S COVID-19 vaccine or a placebo.

The J gene is TRBJ1-2, the V gene TRBV27; 8 nucleotides match TRBD1. This CDR3 contains 12 residues. The germline CDR1 and CDR2 sequences are MNHEY and SMNVEV (reference sequence). J gave up 6 bases and V 5 bases, and 2 bases lay outside the gene matches. CDR3 loop: CASSPRGHGYTF. CDR3 nucleotides: TGTGCCAGCAGTCCCAGGGGGCATGGCTACACCTTC.

The chain links TRBV6-1 to TRBJ2-2; 7 bases fit TRBD1. Per germline, CDR1 MNHNS and CDR2 SASEGT. The V segment lost 6 bases and the J segment 3 bases; nucleotides outside the gene matches: 10. The CDR3 is 16 amino acids. The CDR3 loop is CASSERRGLDTGELFF. The CDR3 nucleotides read TGTGCCAGCAGCGAACGAAGGGGGCTAGACACCGGGGAGCTGTTTTTT.

This rearrangement joins TRBV28 to TRBJ2-1, with D possibly TRBD2 on 5 matching bases. The CDR3 has 13 residues. Germline lookup yields CDR1 MDHEN and CDR2 SYDVKM. V was pared by 4 bases and J by 6 bases, with 10 bases between. CDR3 amino acids: CASSSGVRNEQFF. The CDR3 coding sequence is TGTGCCAGCAGTTCCGGGGTTCGCAATGAGCAGTTCTTC.

V gene TRBV3-1 (or the pseudogene TRBV3-2) combines with J gene TRBJ1-1; D unclear. V was clipped by 4 bases and J by 4 bases, with 7 bases between them. Germline values: CDR1 LGHDT, CDR2 YNNKEL (reference sequence). The CDR3 runs to 12 residues. The CDR3 DNA follows: TGTGCCAGCAGCCGGCGTAGCACTGAAGCTTTCTTT. It codes for CASSRRSTEAFF.

The chain has TRBV29-1 and TRBJ1-5, with D perhaps TRBD1 (6 bases). The CDR3 length is 15 residues. The V and J ends lost 4 bases and 3 bases respectively, with 16 bases between them. CDR1 and CDR2 from the germline V gene are SQVTM and ANQGSEA. CDR3 nucleotides: TGCAGCGTTGCGGGGGGCAGGGGTCCCAATCAGCCCCAGCATTTT. This codes for CSVAGGRGPNQPQHF.

V gene TRBV14 combines with J gene TRBJ2-7; no reliable D call. This CDR3 has 11 residues. Per germline, CDR1 SGHDN and CDR2 FVKESK. The V gene lost 2 bases and the J gene lost 5 bases, with 4 bases spanning the gap. CDR3 sequence: CASSQTNEQYF. The CDR3 region has the DNA TGTGCCAGCAGCCAAACCAACGAGCAGTACTTC.

This rearrangement joins TRBV30 to TRBJ2-5; TRBD2 is a possible D gene (5 bases). In germline, CDR1 is GTSNPN, CDR2 SVGIG (reference sequence). V gave up 0 bases and J gave up 7 bases, with 18 bases separating them. This CDR3 comprises 15 residues. In nucleotides, the CDR3 is TGTGCCTGGAGTGTACGAGGGAAACTTGCGGGGACCCAGTACTTC. Encoded protein: CAWSVRGKLAGTQYF.

A single count supports this clone. The V call is TRBV4-2, the J call TRBJ2-2; D may be TRBD1 (5 bases). V was trimmed by 0 bases and J by 0 bases, leaving 11 bases between them. Germline loops: CDR1 LGHNA, CDR2 YNFKEQ. CDR3 size: 17 residues. CDR3 nucleotide sequence: TGTGCCAGCAGCCAAGAGGGGCGGTCCGCGAACACCGGGGAGCTGTTTTTT. Translation: CASSQEGRSANTGELFF.

This chain joins TRBV7-2 and TRBJ2-5, with 10 positions matching TRBD1. The CDR3 contains 15 residues. The germline CDR1 and CDR2 sequences are SGHTA and FQGNSA. V shed 5 bases, J shed 4 bases, and the junction held 7 bases outside the gene matches. In nucleotides, the CDR3 is TGTGCCAGCAGCGCAACCGGGACAGGGGTAGAGACCCAGTACTTC. The encoded protein is CASSATGTGVETQYF.

The chain employs TRBV18 and TRBJ2-1; 9 bases agree with TRBD2. The ends lost 6 bases at V and 7 bases at J; junction bases unmatched: 13. CDR3 length: 16 amino acids. CDR1 and CDR2 (germline): KGHSH, LQKENI. The DNA of the CDR3 is TGTGCCAGCTCCCTACGTCGGACTAGCGAGGGGAATGAGCAGTTCTTC. It specifies CASSLRRTSEGNEQFF. The full variable domain, rest sourced from reference TRBV18 and TRBJ2-1, is NAGVMQNPRHLVRRRGQEARLRCSPMKGHSHVYWYRQLPEEGLKFMVYLQKENIIDESGMPKERFSAEFPKEGPSILRIQQVVRGDSAAYFCASSLRRTSEGNEQFFGPGTRLTVL.

The chain uses TRBV18 and TRBJ1-5; 10 nucleotides agree with TRBD1. Germline CDR1 KGHSH, CDR2 LQKENI. J lost 6 bases, V lost 4 bases, and 6 bases had no gene match. The CDR3 has 15 residues. The CDR3 loop reads CASSRRDRGVQPQHF. As DNA, the CDR3 is TGTGCCAGCTCACGCCGGGACAGGGGTGTTCAGCCCCAGCATTTT.

The J gene is TRBJ1-2, the V gene TRBV18; D uncertain. V lost 0 bases, J lost 2 bases, and 10 bases lay in between. CDR1 is KGHSH, CDR2 LQKENI, per germline. The CDR3 covers 15 residues. CDR3 DNA: TGTGCCAGCTCACCACCGGCAGGTTGGAACTATGGCTACACCTTC. This translates into CASSPPAGWNYGYTF.

The V and J genes are TRBV15 and TRBJ1-1; 11 bases align to TRBD1. The CDR3 is 15 residues long. Germline CDR1 LNHNV, CDR2 YYDKDF (reference sequence). V gave up 0 bases and J gave up 6 bases; unmatched junction bases: 3. The CDR3 coding sequence is TGTGCCACCAGCAGAGACCCGGGACAGGGGGCTGAAGCTTTCTTT. Encoded protein: CATSRDPGQGAEAFF.

This clone is a singleton in its sample. The CDR3 region has the DNA TGTGCCAGCAGCCTACAGTTTGGATTGGAATACTTC. Its protein is CASSLQFGLEYF. This chain connects TRBV5-6 to TRBJ2-7; no clear D. Trimming shortened V by 4 bases and J by 13 bases, and 18 bases separated the two germline ends. Germline values: CDR1 SGHDT, CDR2 YYEEEE. The CDR3 spans 12 residues.

The J gene is TRBJ2-1, the V gene TRBV7-8, with D tentatively TRBD2 (6 bases). This CDR3 has 16 residues. The V end lost 5 bases, the J end lost 7 bases, and 21 bases lay between the germline ends. CDR1 is SGHVS and CDR2 is FQNEAQ in the germline V gene. The CDR3 sequence: CASSVKWVGSKNEQFF. Here the CDR3 DNA reads TGTGCCAGCAGCGTCAAGTGGGTCGGGAGTAAGAATGAGCAGTTCTTC.

The rearrangement joins TRBV2 to TRBJ2-7; 9 nucleotides agree with TRBD2. The germline CDR1 and CDR2 sequences are SNHLY and FYNNEI. CDR3 length: 14 amino acids. Trimming at V came to 8 bases and at J to 0 bases, leaving 5 bases not matched to a gene. CDR3 sequence reads: CASGLAGASYEQYF. CDR3 bases: TGTGCCAGCGGATTAGCGGGGGCCTCCTACGAGCAGTACTTC.

The J gene is TRBJ2-7, the V gene TRBV6-5; 7 bases fit TRBD2. Germline trimming cut 6 bases from V and 0 bases from J; bases unmatched to any gene: 8. Germline CDR1 is MNHEY and CDR2 is SVGAGI. The length of the CDR3 is 15 residues. CDR3 loop: CASSGLGSSSYEQYV. In DNA, the CDR3 is TGTGCCAGCAGCGGACTAGGTAGTAGCTCCTACGAGCAGTACGTC.

This clone was seen once. This chain connects TRBV4-3 to TRBJ2-7, with D maybe TRBD1 (5 bases). This CDR3 is built from 14 residues. Trimming removed 4 bases from V and 2 bases from J, with 12 bases in between. The germline V gene has CDR1 LGHNA and CDR2 YSLEER. CDR3 amino acids: CASSRRAGTYEQYF. The CDR3 DNA sequence: TGCGCCAGCAGCCGACGTGCAGGGACCTACGAGCAGTACTTC.

The rearrangement links TRBV20-1 to TRBJ1-1, with a tentative D call TRBD1 (5 bases). V was cut by 7 bases and J by 3 bases, with 9 bases left in between. The CDR3 totals 11 residues. Per germline, CDR1 DFQATT and CDR2 SNEGSKA (reference sequence). In DNA form, the CDR3 reads TGCAGTGGGGACGGTCACACTGAAGCTTTCTTT. Protein product: CSGDGHTEAFF.

The V gene is TRBV5-1, the J gene TRBJ2-7; D is undetermined. Germline-derived CDR1 and CDR2 are SGHRS and YFSETQ. The CDR3 runs to 13 residues. Trimming left V 3 bases short and J 2 bases short, with 9 bases between. The CDR3 DNA is TGCGCCAGCAGCTCGGACGGTCCCTACGAGCAGTACTTC. Translated: CASSSDGPYEQYF.